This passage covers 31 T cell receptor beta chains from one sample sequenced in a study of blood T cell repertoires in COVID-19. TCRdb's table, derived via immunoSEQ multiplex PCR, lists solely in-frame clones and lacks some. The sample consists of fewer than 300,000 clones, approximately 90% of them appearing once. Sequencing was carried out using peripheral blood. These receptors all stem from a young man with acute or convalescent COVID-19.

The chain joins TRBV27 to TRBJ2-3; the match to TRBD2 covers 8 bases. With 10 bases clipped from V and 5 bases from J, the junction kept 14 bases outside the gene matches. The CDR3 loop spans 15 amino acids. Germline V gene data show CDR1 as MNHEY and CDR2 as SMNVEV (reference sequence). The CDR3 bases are TGTGCCACCGAGCGGGCAGCGGGGGCTGGAGATACGCAGTATTTT. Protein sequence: CATERAAGAGDTQYF.

This CDR3 reads CASFYSTEAFF. In DNA form, the CDR3 reads TGTGCCAGCTTCTACAGTACTGAAGCTTTCTTT. The chain uses TRBV12-3 or TRBV12-4 and TRBJ1-1; D is uncertain. The CDR3 extends over 11 amino acids. V lost 8 bases and J lost 5, with 9 bases in between.

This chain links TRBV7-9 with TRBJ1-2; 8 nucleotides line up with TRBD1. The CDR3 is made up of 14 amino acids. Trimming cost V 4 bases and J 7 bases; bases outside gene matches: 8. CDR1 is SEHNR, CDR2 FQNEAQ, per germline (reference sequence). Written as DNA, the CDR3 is TGTGCCAGCAGCTCAGGACAGGGCCTTGGTGGCTACACCTTC. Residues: CASSSGQGLGGYTF.

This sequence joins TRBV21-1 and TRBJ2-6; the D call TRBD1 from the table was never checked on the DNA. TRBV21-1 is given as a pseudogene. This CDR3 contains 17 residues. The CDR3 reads CASSKGPNRAGANVLTF. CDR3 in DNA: TGTGCCAGCAGCAAAGGGCCCAACAGGGCCGGGGCCAACGTCCTGACTTTC.

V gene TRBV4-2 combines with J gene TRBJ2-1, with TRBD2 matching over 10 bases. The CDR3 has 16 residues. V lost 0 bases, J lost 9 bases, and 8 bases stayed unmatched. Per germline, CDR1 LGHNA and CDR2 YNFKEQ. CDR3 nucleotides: TGTGCCAGCAGCCAAGATCGGCCTAGCGGGAGTACTGAGCAGTTCTTC. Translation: CASSQDRPSGSTEQFF.

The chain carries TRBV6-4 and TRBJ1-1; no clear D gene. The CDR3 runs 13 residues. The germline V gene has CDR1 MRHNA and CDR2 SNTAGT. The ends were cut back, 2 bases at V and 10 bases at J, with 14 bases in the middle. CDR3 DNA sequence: TGTGCCAGCAGTGACCAGGCGGGGAACAGAGCTTTCTTT. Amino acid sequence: CASSDQAGNRAFF.

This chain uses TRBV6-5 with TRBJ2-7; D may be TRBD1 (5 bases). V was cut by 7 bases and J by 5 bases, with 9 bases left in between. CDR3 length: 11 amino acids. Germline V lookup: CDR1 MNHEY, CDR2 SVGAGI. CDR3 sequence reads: CASKGIHEQYF. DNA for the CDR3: TGTGCCAGCAAGGGGATTCACGAGCAGTACTTC.

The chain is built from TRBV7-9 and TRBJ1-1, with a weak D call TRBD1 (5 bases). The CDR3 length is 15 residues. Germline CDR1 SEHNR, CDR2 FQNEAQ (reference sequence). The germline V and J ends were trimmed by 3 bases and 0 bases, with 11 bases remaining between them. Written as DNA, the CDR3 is TGTGCCAGCAGCTTCCACGGACAACTGAACACTGAAGCTTTCTTT. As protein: CASSFHGQLNTEAFF.

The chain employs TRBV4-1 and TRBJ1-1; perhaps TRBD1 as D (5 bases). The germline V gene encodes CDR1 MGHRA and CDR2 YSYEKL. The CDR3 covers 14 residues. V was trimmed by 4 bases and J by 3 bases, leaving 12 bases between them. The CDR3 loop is CASSPRAGDTEAFF. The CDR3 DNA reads TGCGCCAGCAGCCCCCGTGCGGGGGACACTGAAGCTTTCTTT.

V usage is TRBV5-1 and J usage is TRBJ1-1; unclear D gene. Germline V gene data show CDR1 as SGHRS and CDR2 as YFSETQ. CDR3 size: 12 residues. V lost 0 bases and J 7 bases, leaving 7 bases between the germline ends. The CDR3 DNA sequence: TGCGCCAGCAGCTTGGATCGGTTTGAAGCTTTCTTT. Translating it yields CASSLDRFEAFF.

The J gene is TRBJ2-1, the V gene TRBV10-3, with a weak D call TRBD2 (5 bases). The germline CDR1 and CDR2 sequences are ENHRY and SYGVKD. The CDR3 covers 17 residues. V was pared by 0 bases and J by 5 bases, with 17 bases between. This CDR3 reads CAISESNLGALNNEQFF. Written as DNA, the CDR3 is TGTGCCATCAGTGAGTCGAATTTGGGAGCGCTGAACAATGAGCAGTTCTTC.

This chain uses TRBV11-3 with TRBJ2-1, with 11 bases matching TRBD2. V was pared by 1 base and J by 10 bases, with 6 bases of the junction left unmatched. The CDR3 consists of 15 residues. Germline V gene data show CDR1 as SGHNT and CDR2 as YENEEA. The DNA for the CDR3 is TGTGCCAGCAGCTTAGGTGCTAGCGGGAGGAACGAGCAGTTCTTC. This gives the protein CASSLGASGRNEQFF.

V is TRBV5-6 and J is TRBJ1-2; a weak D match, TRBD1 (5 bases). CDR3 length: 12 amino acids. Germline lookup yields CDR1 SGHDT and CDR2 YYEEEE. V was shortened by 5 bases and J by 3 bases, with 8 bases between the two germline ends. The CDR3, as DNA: TGTGCCAGCAGACAACAGGACTATGGCTACACCTTC. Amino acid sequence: CASRQQDYGYTF.

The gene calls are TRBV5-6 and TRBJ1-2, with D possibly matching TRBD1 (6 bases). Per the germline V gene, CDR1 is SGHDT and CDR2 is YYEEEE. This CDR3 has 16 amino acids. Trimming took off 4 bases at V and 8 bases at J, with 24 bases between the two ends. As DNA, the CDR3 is TGTGCCAGCAGCCGTCCAGGGACACCCGGTCTAAGGGGCTACACCTTC. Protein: CASSRPGTPGLRGYTF.

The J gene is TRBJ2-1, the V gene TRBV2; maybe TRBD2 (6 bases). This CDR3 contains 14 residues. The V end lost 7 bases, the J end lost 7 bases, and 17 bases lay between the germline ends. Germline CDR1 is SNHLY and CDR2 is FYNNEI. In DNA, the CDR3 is TGTGCCAGCATCCTCCAAGGTGGGGGGAATGAGCAGTTCTTC. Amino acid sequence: CASILQGGGNEQFF.

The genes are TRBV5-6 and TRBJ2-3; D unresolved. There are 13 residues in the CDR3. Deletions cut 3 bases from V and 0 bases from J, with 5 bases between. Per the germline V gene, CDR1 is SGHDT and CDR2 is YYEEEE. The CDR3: CASSSFSTDTQYF. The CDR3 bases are TGTGCCAGCAGCTCCTTTAGCACAGATACGCAGTATTTT.

As DNA, the CDR3 is TGTGCCAGCGGCTCCGGGACAGGGATTGTAACGCAGTATTTT. Encoded protein: CASGSGTGIVTQYF. The V call is TRBV28, the J call TRBJ2-3, with 9 bases that match TRBD1. CDR1 is MDHEN, CDR2 SYDVKM, per germline. V lost 8 bases, J lost 9 bases, and 12 bases stayed unmatched. The CDR3 totals 14 residues.

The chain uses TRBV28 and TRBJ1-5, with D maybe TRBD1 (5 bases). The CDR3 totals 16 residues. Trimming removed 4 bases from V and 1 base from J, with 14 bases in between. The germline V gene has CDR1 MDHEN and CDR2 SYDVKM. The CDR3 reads CASSWSGGRSNQPQHF. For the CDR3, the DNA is TGTGCCAGCAGTTGGTCGGGGGGACGAAGCAATCAGCCCCAGCATTTT.

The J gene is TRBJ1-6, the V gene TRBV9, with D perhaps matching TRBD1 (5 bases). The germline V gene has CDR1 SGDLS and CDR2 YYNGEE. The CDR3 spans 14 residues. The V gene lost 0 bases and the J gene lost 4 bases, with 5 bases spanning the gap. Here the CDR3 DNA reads TGTGCCAGCAGCGTAGGACAGTATAATTCACCCCTCCACTTT. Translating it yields CASSVGQYNSPLHF.

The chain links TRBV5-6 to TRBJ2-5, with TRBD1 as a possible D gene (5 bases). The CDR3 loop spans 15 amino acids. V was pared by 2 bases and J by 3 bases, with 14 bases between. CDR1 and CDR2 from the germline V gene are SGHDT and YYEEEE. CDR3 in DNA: TGTGCCAGCAGCTTACCGGTTGACAGAGAAGAGACCCAGTACTTC. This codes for CASSLPVDREETQYF.

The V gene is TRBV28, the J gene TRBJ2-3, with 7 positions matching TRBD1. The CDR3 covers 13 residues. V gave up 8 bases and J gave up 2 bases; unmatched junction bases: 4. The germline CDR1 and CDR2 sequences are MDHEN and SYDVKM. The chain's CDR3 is CASGDRVTDTQYF. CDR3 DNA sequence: TGTGCCAGCGGTGACAGGGTCACAGATACGCAGTATTTT.

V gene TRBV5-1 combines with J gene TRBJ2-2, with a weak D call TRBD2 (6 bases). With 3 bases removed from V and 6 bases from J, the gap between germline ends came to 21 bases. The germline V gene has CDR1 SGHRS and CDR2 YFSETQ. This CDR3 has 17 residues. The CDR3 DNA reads TGCGCCAGCAGCTCGTTCTTTCGGGGGAGTGTCCCCGGGGAGCTGTTTTTT. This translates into CASSSFFRGSVPGELFF. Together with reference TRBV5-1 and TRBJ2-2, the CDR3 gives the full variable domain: KAGVTQTPRYLIKTRGQQVTLSCSPISGHRSVSWYQQTPGQGLQFLFEYFSETQRNKGNFPGRFSGRQFSNSRSEMNVSTLELGDSALYLCASSSFFRGSVPGELFFGEGSRLTVL.

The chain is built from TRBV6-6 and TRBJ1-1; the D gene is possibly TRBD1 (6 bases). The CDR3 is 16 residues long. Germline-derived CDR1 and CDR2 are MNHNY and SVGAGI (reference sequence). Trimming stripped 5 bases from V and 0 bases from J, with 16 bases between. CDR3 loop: CASSQGNPPMNTEAFF. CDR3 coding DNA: TGTGCCAGCAGTCAGGGGAACCCTCCAATGAACACTGAAGCTTTCTTT.

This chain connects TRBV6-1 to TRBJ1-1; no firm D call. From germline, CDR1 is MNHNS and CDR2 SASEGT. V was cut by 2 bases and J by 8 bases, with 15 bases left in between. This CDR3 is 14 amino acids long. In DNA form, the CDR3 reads TGTGCCAGCAGTGAATCCGGAGAAGGTCTGGAAGCTTTCTTT. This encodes CASSESGEGLEAFF.

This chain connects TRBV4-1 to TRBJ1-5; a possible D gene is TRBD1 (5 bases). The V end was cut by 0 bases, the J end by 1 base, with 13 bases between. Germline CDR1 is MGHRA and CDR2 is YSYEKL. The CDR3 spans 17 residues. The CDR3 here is CASSQESRQWSNQPQHF. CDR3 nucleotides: TGCGCCAGCAGCCAAGAGTCCCGACAGTGGAGCAATCAGCCCCAGCATTTT.

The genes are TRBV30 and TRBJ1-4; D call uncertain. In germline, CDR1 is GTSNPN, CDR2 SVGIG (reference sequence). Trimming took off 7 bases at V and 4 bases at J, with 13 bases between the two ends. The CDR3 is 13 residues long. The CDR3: CAFTGSLNEKLFF. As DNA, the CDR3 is TGTGCCTTTACGGGGAGCCTTAATGAAAAACTGTTTTTT.

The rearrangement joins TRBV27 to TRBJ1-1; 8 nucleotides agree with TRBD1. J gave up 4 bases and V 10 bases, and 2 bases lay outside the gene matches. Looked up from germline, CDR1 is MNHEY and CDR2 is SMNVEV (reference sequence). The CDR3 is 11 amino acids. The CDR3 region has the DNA TGTGCCACTACAGGGGGCACTGAAGCTTTCTTT. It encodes CATTGGTEAFF.

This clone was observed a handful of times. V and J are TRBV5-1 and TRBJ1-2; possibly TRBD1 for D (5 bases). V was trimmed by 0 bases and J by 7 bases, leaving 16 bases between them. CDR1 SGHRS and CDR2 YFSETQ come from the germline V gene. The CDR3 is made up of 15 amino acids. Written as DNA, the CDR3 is TGCGCCAGCAGCTTGGATCCAGGGATGATAAGTGGCTACACCTTC. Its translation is CASSLDPGMISGYTF.

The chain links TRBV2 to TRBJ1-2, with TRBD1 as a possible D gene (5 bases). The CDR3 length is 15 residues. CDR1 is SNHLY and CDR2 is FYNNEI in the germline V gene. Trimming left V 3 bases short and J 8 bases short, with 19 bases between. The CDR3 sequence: CASSEQTAGLGGYTF. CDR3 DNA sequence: TGTGCCAGCAGTGAGCAGACAGCCGGCCTAGGCGGCTACACCTTC.

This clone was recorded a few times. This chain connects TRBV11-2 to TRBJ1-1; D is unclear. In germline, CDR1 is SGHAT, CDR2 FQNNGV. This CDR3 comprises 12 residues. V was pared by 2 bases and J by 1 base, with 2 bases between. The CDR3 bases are TGTGCCAGCAGCTTACAGAACACTGAAGCTTTCTTT. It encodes CASSLQNTEAFF.

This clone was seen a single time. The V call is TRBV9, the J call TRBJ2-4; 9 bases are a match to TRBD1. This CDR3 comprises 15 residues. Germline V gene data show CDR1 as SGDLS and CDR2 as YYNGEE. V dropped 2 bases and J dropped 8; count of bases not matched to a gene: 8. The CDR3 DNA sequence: TGTGCCAGCAGCGTGGGACAGGGACGACGGGACATTCAGTACTTC. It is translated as CASSVGQGRRDIQYF.